The 27 T cell receptor beta chains given below trace back to one sample, sequenced in a study of blood T cell repertoires in COVID-19. The data were produced by immunoSEQ multiplex PCR, yet TCRdb's version contains in-frame clones alone and is incomplete. The profile shows hundreds of thousands of clones, roughly 88% of them singletons. Sequences were obtained from peripheral blood. These receptors came from a man older than 75 with acute or convalescent COVID-19.

The gene calls are TRBV7-2 and TRBJ2-5; 7 nucleotides line up with TRBD2. J gave up 3 bases and V 1 base, and 5 bases lay outside the gene matches. This CDR3 is 15 amino acids long. CDR1 is SGHTA, CDR2 FQGNSA, per germline. The CDR3 here is CASSLGGRMEETQYF. In DNA form, the CDR3 reads TGTGCCAGCAGCTTAGGCGGGAGAATGGAAGAGACCCAGTACTTC.

The V and J genes are TRBV7-9 and TRBJ1-5, with D unresolved. V lost 5 bases, J lost 4 bases, and 6 bases lay in between. Germline V gene lookup returns CDR1 SEHNR and CDR2 FQNEAQ (reference sequence). The CDR3 has 12 amino acids. CDR3 coding DNA: TGTGCCAGCAGCCCGACAAATCAGCCCCAGCATTTT. The encoded protein is CASSPTNQPQHF.

V usage is TRBV28 and J usage is TRBJ2-7; D gene ambiguous. The CDR3 length is 14 residues. Between the trimmed V and J ends, which lost 3 bases and 0 bases, there was a span of 9 bases. Germline assignment: CDR1 MDHEN and CDR2 SYDVKM. The CDR3 reads CASSLSPISYEQYF. The CDR3 bases are TGTGCCAGCAGTTTGTCCCCTATCTCCTACGAGCAGTACTTC. Full variable domain (remainder filled in from reference TRBV28 and TRBJ2-7): DVKVTQSSRYLVKRTGEKVFLECVQDMDHENMFWYRQDPGLGLRLIYFSYDVKMKEKGDIPEGYSVSREKKERFSLILESASTNQTSMYLCASSLSPISYEQYFGPGTRLTVT.

The chain couples TRBV7-3 to TRBJ2-1; 12 bases agree with TRBD2. CDR1 SGHTA and CDR2 FQGTGA come from the germline V gene. V was clipped by 4 bases and J by 5 bases; unmatched bases: 3. The CDR3 runs to 15 residues. The CDR3 DNA reads as TGTGCCAGCAGCTCGGGACTAGCGGGCCACAATGAGCAGTTCTTC. The encoded protein is CASSSGLAGHNEQFF.

V usage is TRBV2 and J usage is TRBJ2-1; 10 positions agree with TRBD2. After removal of 7 bases from V and 5 bases from J, the junction contained 8 bases not matched to a gene. This CDR3 is 15 amino acids long. Germline-derived CDR1 and CDR2 are SNHLY and FYNNEI. Written as DNA, the CDR3 is TGTGCCAGCAACCCAGCGGGAGGGGCTCACAATGAGCAGTTCTTC. Amino acids: CASNPAGGAHNEQFF.

This clone was counted once. DNA of the CDR3: TGTGCCAGCAGCCAAGCACGGGAGGGGGAGACAGATACGCAGTATTTT. It yields the protein CASSQAREGETDTQYF. This chain links TRBV14 with TRBJ2-3; 8 bases map to TRBD2. Germline lookup yields CDR1 SGHDN and CDR2 FVKESK. V was pared by 1 base and J by 3 bases, with 6 bases of the junction left unmatched. The CDR3 has 16 amino acids.

V gene TRBV29-1 combines with J gene TRBJ1-1, with D maybe TRBD1 (6 bases). The length of the CDR3 is 10 residues. Deletions cut 5 bases from V and 7 bases from J, with 8 bases between. Germline V gene sequence: CDR1 SQVTM, CDR2 ANQGSEA. The CDR3 region has the DNA TGCAGCGTTAAGGACAGTGAAGCTTTCTTT. This codes for CSVKDSEAFF.

The rearrangement joins TRBV24-1 to TRBJ1-5; 7 bases line up with TRBD1. Germline trimming cut 4 bases from V and 1 base from J; bases unmatched to any gene: 6. Germline-derived CDR1 and CDR2 are KGHDR and SFDVKD. The CDR3 is 16 amino acids. The CDR3 DNA reads TGTGCCACCAGTGAAGGGACAGTAGGGAGCAATCAGCCCCAGCATTTT. Encoded protein: CATSEGTVGSNQPQHF.

In this sample, this clone turned up once. The V call is TRBV7-2, the J call TRBJ2-1, with 9 bases lining up with TRBD2. V shed 2 bases and J 6 bases; nucleotides not matched to a gene: 5. This CDR3 has 15 amino acids. Germline CDR1 reads SGHTA; CDR2 reads FQGNSA. The CDR3 DNA reads as TGTGCCAGCAGCTTATCTAGCGGGGAGTTCAATGAGCAGTTCTTC. Residues: CASSLSSGEFNEQFF.

Comments on this clone: The junction departs from germline at one end; a sequencing error may be responsible. CDR3 amino acids: CASSVTGGGSGNTIYF. CDR3 in DNA: TGTGCCAGCAGCGTAACAGGGGGTGGCTCTGGAAACACCATATATTTT. This rearrangement joins TRBV7-3 to TRBJ1-3, with TRBD1 matching 8 bases. The CDR3 sequence is 16 residues long. Germline V gives CDR1 SGHTA, CDR2 FQGTGA.

J is TRBJ1-4 and V is TRBV6-6, with D hard to call. Germline V gene data show CDR1 as MNHNY and CDR2 as SVGAGI (reference sequence). Between the trimmed V and J ends, which lost 8 bases and 8 bases, there was a span of 18 bases. The CDR3 totals 14 residues. The CDR3 loop is CASVALESGEKLFF. DNA of the CDR3: TGTGCCAGCGTCGCATTAGAGTCGGGGGAAAAACTGTTTTTT.

V and J are TRBV7-2 and TRBJ1-4; no clear D gene. Trimming pared 4 bases from V and 8 bases from J, leaving 20 bases between. The germline gives CDR1 SGHTA, CDR2 FQGNSA. This CDR3 has 16 amino acids. In DNA, the CDR3 is TGTGCCAGCAGCTCCCGAGTAGGAGGCGGCGGGGAAAAACTGTTTTTT. It yields the protein CASSSRVGGGGEKLFF.

This chain links TRBV5-1 with TRBJ2-7, with a possible D match to TRBD1 (6 bases). Trimming cost V 0 bases and J 5 bases, with 15 bases left between them. The CDR3 runs 15 residues. CDR1 is SGHRS and CDR2 is YFSETQ in the germline V gene. In nucleotides, the CDR3 is TGCGCCAGCAGCTTGGAAGCAGGGGATGCGGACGAGCAGTACTTC. This sequence encodes CASSLEAGDADEQYF. Looking up the rest from reference TRBV5-1 and TRBJ2-7 gives the full variable domain: KAGVTQTPRYLIKTRGQQVTLSCSPISGHRSVSWYQQTPGQGLQFLFEYFSETQRNKGNFPGRFSGRQFSNSRSEMNVSTLELGDSALYLCASSLEAGDADEQYFGPGTRLTVT.

To note about this clone: Germline is not matched at one junction end, which may reflect a read error. The rearrangement links TRBV7-7 to TRBJ2-2; D may be TRBD2 (5 bases). Germline CDR1 SSHAT, CDR2 FNYEAQ (reference sequence). The CDR3 runs 17 residues. Written as DNA, the CDR3 is TGTGCTAGCAGCCCCGGGGAAGGCCTACCGAACACCGGGGAGCTGTTTTTT. Amino acids: CASSPGEGLPNTGELFF.

The rearrangement joins TRBV2 to TRBJ1-5, with D possibly matching TRBD1 (5 bases). V was trimmed by 2 bases and J by 4 bases, leaving 6 bases between them. The V gene's germline CDR1 is SNHLY and CDR2 FYNNEI. The CDR3 has 13 amino acids. CDR3 sequence reads: CASSEKGNQPQHF. The CDR3 nucleotides read TGTGCCAGCAGTGAAAAGGGGAATCAGCCCCAGCATTTT.

This chain links TRBV11-2 with TRBJ2-1, with D uncertain. Trimming pared 4 bases from V and 13 bases from J, leaving 17 bases between. This CDR3 is 13 amino acids long. In germline, CDR1 is SGHAT, CDR2 FQNNGV. The CDR3 region has the DNA TGTGCCAGCAGCTCCAGCCCCACTACCGATCAGTTCTTC. Translating gives CASSSSPTTDQFF.

The sample holds a few counts of this clone. The V and J genes are TRBV27 and TRBJ1-6; 7 bases line up with TRBD1. Germline V gives CDR1 MNHEY, CDR2 SMNVEV (reference sequence). The junction had 14 bases not matched to a gene; V was cut back by 11 bases and J by 7 bases. This CDR3 is 15 amino acids long. CDR3 nucleotide sequence: TGTGCCCCAACCGGAGCCAGGGACAGAAATTCACCCCTCCACTTT. Its translation: CAPTGARDRNSPLHF.

The chain has TRBV28 and TRBJ1-6; no definite D call. Germline values: CDR1 MDHEN, CDR2 SYDVKM. The CDR3 runs to 16 residues. Deletions cut 10 bases from V and 0 bases from J, with 16 bases between. The CDR3 spells CATLKILSSYNSPLHF. The CDR3 DNA reads TGTGCCACCCTCAAGATTCTGAGCTCCTATAATTCACCCCTCCACTTT. Complete variable domain (other parts from reference TRBV28 and TRBJ1-6): DVKVTQSSRYLVKRTGEKVFLECVQDMDHENMFWYRQDPGLGLRLIYFSYDVKMKEKGDIPEGYSVSREKKERFSLILESASTNQTSMYLCATLKILSSYNSPLHFGNGTRLTVT.

The CDR3 loop is CASSSGTGYEKLFF. CDR3 sequence (DNA): TGCGCCAGCAGCTCCGGGACAGGGTATGAAAAACTGTTTTTT. The genes are TRBV5-1 and TRBJ1-4; 9 positions match TRBD1. J lost 6 bases, V lost 3 bases, and 3 bases had no gene match. The CDR3 extends over 14 amino acids. The germline V gene encodes CDR1 SGHRS and CDR2 YFSETQ. Full variable domain (missing parts from reference TRBV5-1 and TRBJ1-4): KAGVTQTPRYLIKTRGQQVTLSCSPISGHRSVSWYQQTPGQGLQFLFEYFSETQRNKGNFPGRFSGRQFSNSRSEMNVSTLELGDSALYLCASSSGTGYEKLFFGSGTQLSVL.

The V gene is TRBV9, the J gene TRBJ2-1; TRBD2 matches at 13 bases. CDR1 and CDR2 (germline): SGDLS, YYNGEE. Trimming cost V 5 bases and J 7 bases; bases outside gene matches: 6. This CDR3 is 15 amino acids long. CDR3: CASSQLAGGQNEQFF. In nucleotides, the CDR3 is TGTGCCAGCAGTCAACTAGCGGGGGGGCAGAATGAGCAGTTCTTC.

The rearrangement links TRBV6-5 to TRBJ2-3; 7 bases fit TRBD1. V gave up 11 bases and J gave up 0 bases; unmatched junction bases: 8. The CDR3 spans 14 residues. Per germline, CDR1 MNHEY and CDR2 SVGAGI. DNA for the CDR3: TGTGCCGGGTGGACAGGCACTAGCACAGATACGCAGTATTTT. Translating gives CAGWTGTSTDTQYF.

This clone has just one count. The chain employs TRBV14 and TRBJ1-4; 8 nucleotides agree with TRBD1. With V trimmed by 4 bases and J by 0 bases, 1 base remained unmatched. The CDR3 loop spans 15 amino acids. Germline assignment: CDR1 SGHDN and CDR2 FVKESK. CDR3 DNA sequence: TGTGCCAGCAGCCCGACAGGGGCAACTAATGAAAAACTGTTTTTT. Protein sequence: CASSPTGATNEKLFF.

The V call is TRBV3-1 (or the pseudogene TRBV3-2), the J call TRBJ2-7; the match to TRBD2 covers 9 bases. V gave up 1 base and J gave up 3 bases; unmatched junction bases: 4. The germline V gene encodes CDR1 LGHDT and CDR2 YNNKEL (reference sequence). This CDR3 has 15 residues. In DNA form, the CDR3 reads TGTGCCAGCAGCCAAGCGAGTAGCGGGGGCTACGAGCAGTACTTC. Translated, it gives CASSQASSGGYEQYF.

The chain employs TRBV10-3 and TRBJ1-5; D is unclear. The CDR3 covers 19 residues. Looked up from germline, CDR1 is ENHRY and CDR2 is SYGVKD. The V and J ends lost 11 bases and 2 bases respectively, with 31 bases between them. The CDR3 protein is CASQPSGGGNYYGNQPQHF. The CDR3 DNA reads as TGTGCCTCCCAACCGTCAGGAGGAGGAAATTATTATGGCAATCAGCCCCAGCATTTT.

This clone showed up just once. The J gene is TRBJ2-2, the V gene TRBV3-1 (or the pseudogene TRBV3-2), with 10 nucleotides matching TRBD1. V gave up 3 bases and J gave up 2 bases; unmatched junction bases: 3. Germline loops: CDR1 LGHDT, CDR2 YNNKEL (reference sequence). This CDR3 spans 16 amino acids. The CDR3 loop is CASSQTGGLNTGELFF. The DNA of the CDR3 is TGTGCCAGCAGCCAGACAGGGGGCCTCAACACCGGGGAGCTGTTTTTT.

Worth noting for this clone: In the same sample, other DNA sequences code for this CDR3. The rearrangement links TRBV7-2 to TRBJ1-5; 7 bases map to TRBD1. The CDR3 totals 14 residues. The V gene's germline CDR1 is SGHTA and CDR2 FQGNSA. V shed 5 bases and J 4 bases; nucleotides not matched to a gene: 5. CDR3 residues: CASSLDRVNQPQHF. The CDR3 nucleotides are TGTGCCAGCAGCCTTGACAGGGTGAATCAGCCCCAGCATTTT.

Many counts were recorded for this clone. DNA of the CDR3: TGCGCCAGCACCTCCGGACAGGATCACAATGAGCAGTTCTTC. Protein product: CASTSGQDHNEQFF. This chain connects TRBV5-1 to TRBJ2-1, with TRBD1 matching over 7 bases. Unmatched junction bases numbered 8, after V lost 6 bases and J lost 5 bases. Germline V CDR1 and CDR2: SGHRS, YFSETQ. CDR3 length: 14 residues.